The 10 T cell receptor beta chains below were found in one sample sequenced in a study of T cell responses to AZD1222 COVID-19 vaccine. Data came from immunoSEQ multiplex PCR; TCRdb stores just in-frame clones and leaves some out. The sample has 100,000 or so clones, around nine tenths seen once. This material consisted of peripheral blood, taken 28 days after the second AZD1222 dose. These receptors were collected from an adult who received the AZD1222 COVID-19 vaccine.

The rearrangement links TRBV6-5 to TRBJ1-6; TRBD1 agrees at 7 bases. Germline V gene data show CDR1 as MNHEY and CDR2 as SVGAGI. There are 13 residues in the CDR3. The trim removed 7 bases at V and 13 bases at J, leaving 10 bases unmatched. The chain's CDR3 is CASNLAQGDPLHF. The CDR3 bases are TGTGCCAGCAACCTCGCCCAGGGGGATCCCCTCCACTTT.

This rearrangement joins TRBV24-1 to TRBJ2-5; D uncertain. Trimming stripped 2 bases from V and 5 bases from J, with 17 bases between. The CDR3 totals 16 residues. In germline, CDR1 is KGHDR, CDR2 SFDVKD. CDR3 protein: CATSDSGPITLETQYF. The CDR3 DNA reads as TGTGCCACCAGTGATTCCGGACCGATAACGCTGGAGACCCAGTACTTC.

The rearrangement uses TRBV5-1 and TRBJ2-1; tentatively, D is TRBD1 (6 bases). V was clipped by 3 bases and J by 11 bases, with 9 bases between them. Germline assignment: CDR1 SGHRS and CDR2 YFSETQ. CDR3 length: 11 amino acids. CDR3 nucleotides: TGCGCCAGCAGCTACAGGGATAAGCAGTTCTTC. Amino acids: CASSYRDKQFF.

V gene TRBV30 combines with J gene TRBJ1-1; a weak D match, TRBD1 (5 bases). This CDR3 is built from 12 residues. V lost 1 base to trimming and J lost 3 bases, with 6 bases between them. Germline loops: CDR1 GTSNPN, CDR2 SVGIG (reference sequence). The CDR3 sequence: CAWSGQYTEAFF. In DNA, the CDR3 is TGTGCCTGGAGTGGACAGTACACTGAAGCTTTCTTT.

This sequence joins TRBV11-2 and TRBJ1-2; D is undetermined. The germline V gene has CDR1 SGHAT and CDR2 FQNNGV. With 1 base removed from V and 7 bases from J, the gap between germline ends came to 28 bases. The CDR3 is 19 residues long. CDR3 region: CASSLARTNRELSYGGYTF. DNA for the CDR3: TGTGCCAGCAGCTTAGCCCGCACCAACCGGGAGCTAAGTTATGGTGGCTACACCTTC.

This chain joins TRBV9 and TRBJ2-5, with 7 nucleotides matching TRBD2. Per germline, CDR1 SGDLS and CDR2 YYNGEE. This CDR3 is 15 amino acids long. V was pared by 2 bases and J by 5 bases, with 9 bases of the junction left unmatched. DNA for the CDR3: TGTGCCAGCAGCGTCAGCCCTACTAGCGATGAGACCCAGTACTTC. Translating it yields CASSVSPTSDETQYF.

V is TRBV27 and J is TRBJ2-5, with 11 bases matching TRBD2. CDR1 is MNHEY, CDR2 SMNVEV, per germline (reference sequence). V gave up 5 bases and J gave up 5 bases; unmatched junction bases: 13. This CDR3 has 17 residues. The CDR3 DNA follows: TGTGCCAGCAGTGCGGGATTTAGCGGGAGGGCTGCGGAGACCCAGTACTTC. Translated, it gives CASSAGFSGRAAETQYF.

The rearrangement links TRBV30 to TRBJ1-1; no clear D gene. This CDR3 has 14 amino acids. V dropped 2 bases and J dropped 3 bases, with 13 bases sitting between them. Germline V gene sequence: CDR1 GTSNPN, CDR2 SVGIG (reference sequence). The CDR3 DNA reads TGTGCCTGGAGTTGGGCACCCACGGACACTGAAGCTTTCTTT. Amino acid sequence: CAWSWAPTDTEAFF.

V gene TRBV7-9 combines with J gene TRBJ1-6; D gene unclear. The V gene's germline CDR1 is SEHNR and CDR2 FQNEAQ (reference sequence). The CDR3 runs 15 residues. Trimming took off 5 bases at V and 5 bases at J, with 13 bases between the two ends. CDR3 amino acids: CASSPHGLDNSPLHF. The CDR3 DNA sequence: TGTGCCAGCAGCCCCCACGGACTAGATAATTCACCCCTCCACTTT.

V gene TRBV2 combines with J gene TRBJ2-3; a possible D gene is TRBD2 (7 bases). The length of the CDR3 is 16 residues. Germline V gene lookup returns CDR1 SNHLY and CDR2 FYNNEI. V was pared by 1 base and J by 4 bases, with 15 bases between. In DNA form, the CDR3 reads TGTGCCAGCAGTGAAGTGGCGGGGGCCCTATCAGATACGCAGTATTTT. This sequence encodes CASSEVAGALSDTQYF.